Listed here are 11 T cell receptor beta chains from one sample, sequenced in a study of post-analysis software for immune sequencing data. These receptors have no identified antigens. The study's findings and limits: Patients had higher frequencies than controls of roughly five TRBV segments, including TRBV5-6, TRBV5-1 and TRBV20-1.

Unique molecular identifiers had been added to the TCR beta cDNA libraries. TCRdb re-called the PCR reads through MiXCR, storing one row per CDR3 protein. The sample lists hundreds of thousands of distinct CDR3 sequences, less than 35% occurring once. Sequenced input: blood. The receptors were sampled from a girl aged 10 to 17 with multiple sclerosis.

This chain joins TRBV4-3 and TRBJ2-1, with TRBD2 identical over 12 bases. The J call may be incorrect, as the DNA end agrees better with TRBJ2-7. The CDR3 has 17 amino acids. Germline CDR1 is LGHNA and CDR2 is YSLEER. Here the CDR3 reads CASSPAGGLAGNNEQYF. DNA of the CDR3: TGCGCCAGCAGCCCGGCAGGCGGACTAGCGGGAAACAATGAGCAGTACTTC.

This clonotype has more than one count but fewer than ten. The chain recombines TRBV29-1 with TRBJ2-5; D is possibly TRBD1 (6 bases). The germline gives CDR1 SQVTM, CDR2 ANQGSEA. CDR3 length equals 13 residues. Trimming took off 4 bases at V and 5 bases at J, with 14 bases between the two ends. CDR3 DNA: TGCAGCGTTGGGGACATCCTAGGGGAGACCCAGTACTTC. This codes for CSVGDILGETQYF. The full variable domain, rest sourced from reference TRBV29-1 and TRBJ2-5, is SAVISQKPSRDICQRGTSLTIQCQVDSQVTMMFWYRQQPGQSLTLIATANQGSEATYESGFVIDKFPISRPNLTFSTLTVSNMSPEDSSIYLCSVGDILGETQYFGPGTRLLVL.

This clonotype came up a few times. This chain connects TRBV9 to TRBJ1-6; tentative D call: TRBD1 (6 bases). V lost 7 bases and J lost 8, with 16 bases in between. Germline CDR1 and CDR2: SGDLS and YYNGEE. The CDR3 totals 14 residues. CDR3 protein: CASGKGHEDSPLHF. CDR3 nucleotide sequence: TGTGCCAGCGGGAAGGGACACGAGGATTCACCCCTCCACTTT.

In this sample, this clonotype turned up a few times. The chain couples TRBV9 to TRBJ1-1; maybe TRBD1 (5 bases). Germline V gene lookup returns CDR1 SGDLS and CDR2 YYNGEE. The CDR3 is 15 amino acids. V was clipped by 0 bases and J by 3 bases, with 12 bases between them. The DNA for the CDR3 is TGTGCCAGCAGCGTAGGTCCGGGGACCTACACTGAAGCTTTCTTT. Translation gives CASSVGPGTYTEAFF.

The J gene is TRBJ2-7, the V gene TRBV5-1; no firm D call. Between the trimmed V and J ends, which lost 2 bases and 2 bases, there was a span of 14 bases. The CDR3 contains 15 residues. Per germline, CDR1 SGHRS and CDR2 YFSETQ. This CDR3 reads CASSLSAVLTYEQYF. DNA for the CDR3: TGCGCCAGCAGCTTATCGGCGGTACTCACCTACGAGCAGTACTTC.

There are a few counts of this clonotype. The V call is TRBV28, the J call TRBJ2-3, with a weak D call TRBD2 (6 bases). The ends were cut back, 5 bases at V and 1 base at J, with 10 bases in the middle. CDR1 and CDR2 from the germline V gene are MDHEN and SYDVKM. The CDR3 runs to 14 residues. The CDR3 is CASSTKRGTDTQYF. In nucleotides, the CDR3 is TGTGCCAGCAGTACAAAGCGGGGCACAGATACGCAGTATTTT.

This clonotype was counted between two and nine times. The genes are TRBV5-1 and TRBJ2-4, with TRBD1 identical over 8 bases. This CDR3 spans 16 amino acids. CDR1 and CDR2 from the germline V gene are SGHRS and YFSETQ. V was clipped by 0 bases and J by 0 bases; unmatched bases: 2. DNA for the CDR3: TGCGCCAGCAGCTTGGGGGACAGGCTAGCCAAAAACATTCAGTACTTC. This gives the protein CASSLGDRLAKNIQYF.

The CDR3 coding sequence is TGCAGTGCTAGACGGAGCGGGGGGCGGAAAGATACGCAGTATTTT. This sequence encodes CSARRSGGRKDTQYF. V usage is TRBV20-1 and J usage is TRBJ2-3; 9 bases map to TRBD2. Germline V gene lookup returns CDR1 DFQATT and CDR2 SNEGSKA (reference sequence). This CDR3 has 15 residues. Unmatched junction bases numbered 8, after V lost 2 bases and J lost 5 bases.

The chain joins TRBV7-2 to TRBJ2-3; no clear D. There are 14 residues in the CDR3. The germline V and J ends were trimmed by 5 bases and 1 base, with 10 bases remaining between them. Germline V lookup: CDR1 SGHTA, CDR2 FQGNSA. In nucleotides, the CDR3 is TGTGCCAGCAGCACACGACACCGCACAGATACGCAGTATTTT. It yields the protein CASSTRHRTDTQYF.

The chain employs TRBV7-2 and TRBJ1-1, with no clear D. This CDR3 has 15 residues. The V and J ends lost 3 bases and 4 bases respectively, with 15 bases between them. Germline V gives CDR1 SGHTA, CDR2 FQGNSA. CDR3 protein: CASSFHLPRATEAFF. CDR3 DNA: TGTGCCAGCAGCTTCCATCTCCCAAGGGCCACTGAAGCTTTCTTT. The whole variable domain, filled in from reference TRBV7-2 and TRBJ1-1, reads GAGVSQSPSNKVTEKGKDVELRCDPISGHTALYWYRQSLGQGLEFLIYFQGNSAPDKSGLPSDRFSAERTGGSVSTLTIQRTQQEDSAVYLCASSFHLPRATEAFFGQGTRLTVV.

The chain has TRBV4-3 and TRBJ2-3, with 12 bases lining up with TRBD2. With 4 bases clipped from V and 0 bases from J, the junction kept 8 bases outside the gene matches. Germline CDR1 LGHNA, CDR2 YSLEER. This CDR3 is 18 amino acids long. This CDR3 is CASSPALGTSGSTDTQYF. The CDR3 bases are TGCGCCAGCAGCCCCGCATTAGGGACTAGCGGGAGCACAGATACGCAGTATTTT.